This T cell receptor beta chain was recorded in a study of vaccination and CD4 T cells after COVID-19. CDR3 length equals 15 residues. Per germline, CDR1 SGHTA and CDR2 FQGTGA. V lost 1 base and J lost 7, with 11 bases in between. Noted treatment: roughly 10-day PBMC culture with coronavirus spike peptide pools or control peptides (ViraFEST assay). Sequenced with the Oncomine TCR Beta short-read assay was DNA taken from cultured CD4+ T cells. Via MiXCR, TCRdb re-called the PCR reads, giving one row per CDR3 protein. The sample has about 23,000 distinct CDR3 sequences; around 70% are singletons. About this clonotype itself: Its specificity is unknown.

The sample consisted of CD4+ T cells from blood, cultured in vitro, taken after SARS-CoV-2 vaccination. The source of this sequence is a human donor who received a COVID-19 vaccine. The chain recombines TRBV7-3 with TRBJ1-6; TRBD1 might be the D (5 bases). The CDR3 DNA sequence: TGTGCCAGCAGCTTAAACCCAGGGATGAATTCACCCCTCCACTTT. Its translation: CASSLNPGMNSPLHF. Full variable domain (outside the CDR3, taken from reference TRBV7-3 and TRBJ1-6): GAGVSQTPSNKVTEKGKYVELRCDPISGHTALYWYRQSLGQGPEFLIYFQGTGAADDSGLPNDRFFAVRPEGSVSTLKIQRTERGDSAVYLCASSLNPGMNSPLHFGNGTRLTVT.